The clone carrying this T cell receptor beta chain was detected ten times or more. This sample is part of a study of metastatic and nonmetastatic thyroid tumors. The V gene lost 6 bases and the J gene lost 5 bases, with 16 bases spanning the gap. This CDR3 contains 14 residues. Germline-derived CDR1 and CDR2 are MNHNS and SASEGT. From the PCR reads, TCRdb re-called clones with MiXCR. The top ten clones hold roughly a fifth of a sample with some 15,000 clones, around 29% of them seen once. Until they underwent thyroid surgery, no patient had received any treatment. This TCR was sampled from a female donor with papillary thyroid cancer or a benign thyroid nodule (not recorded which). Some clones in this sample may be carry-over from other donors' samples. This chain uses TRBV6-1 with TRBJ1-2; D perhaps matches TRBD1 (6 bases). Source material: tumor tissue. DNA of the CDR3: TGTGCCAGCAGCCGAACGGGGGGCGCGTATGGCTACACCTTC. Residues: CASSRTGGAYGYTF.